Sequencing of this T cell receptor beta chain was carried out in a study of CD8 T cells in Susac syndrome. General study findings and limits: The number of individuals included in the study's TCR sequencing and HLA analysis was acknowledged as relatively small.

Regarding this clonotype: Its antigen is still unknown.

The CDR3 length is 13 residues. Trimming stripped 5 bases from V and 5 bases from J, with 12 bases between. The germline gives CDR1 SGHTA, CDR2 FQGNSA. RNA, at about 0.45 to 1 ug, was reverse transcribed with random hexamers. Across 54 Vbeta and 13 Jbeta, TCR beta CDR3 was amplified with immunoSEQ multiplex PCR. A single record per CDR3 protein comes from TCRdb applying MiXCR to the immunoSEQ multiplex PCR reads. The sample consists of 130,000 to 150,000 distinct CDR3 sequences, less than 95% of them appearing once. Sequencing of TCR beta, carried out with a high-throughput approach, was applied to CD8+ and CD4+ T cells from the blood. Purification of the CD8+ and CD4+ T cells relied on negative isolation, and TEMRA cells underwent FACS enrichment.

This clonotype originated in a human donor in good health. The V call is TRBV7-2, the J call TRBJ1-1; perhaps TRBD1 as D (5 bases). The sequenced sample was CD4+ T cells from PBMCs. CDR3 residues: CASSHGGGTEAFF. The CDR3 DNA is TGTGCCAGCAGCCATGGGGGGGGGACTGAAGCTTTCTTT.